These 17 T cell receptor beta chains came from one sample sequenced in a study of regulatory T cells in long-lasting Graves disease. TCR beta libraries were built with iRepertoire HTBI primers and Arm-PCR of CDR3 regions. TCRdb reprocessed the multiplex PCR reads via MiXCR and lists one record per CDR3 protein. In the table there are 400,000 to 550,000 distinct CDR3 sequences, 16% of which are singletons. Indicated time point: newly diagnosed GD, antithyroid drugs for less than 3 months. With RNA extracted from PBMCs as input, the TCR library was made. These data also featured in a second study, about T cells in Graves' hyperthyroidism and ophthalmopathy.

The specimen was peripheral blood mononuclear cells (PBMCs), collected at new diagnosis, from a patient treated with antithyroid drugs. The receptors derive from a woman aged 25 to 39 with Graves disease.

This clonotype was counted only a few times. This chain connects TRBV20-1 to TRBJ2-2; D perhaps matches TRBD1 (7 bases). The CDR3 covers 16 residues. The ends were cut back, 3 bases at V and 6 bases at J, with 20 bases in the middle. Germline V gives CDR1 DFQATT, CDR2 SNEGSKA (reference sequence). The CDR3: CSASYVGSRGAGELFF. The CDR3 DNA is TGCAGTGCTAGTTATGTTGGATCCAGGGGGGCCGGGGAGCTGTTTTTT.

This clonotype was seen ten or more times. The chain links TRBV5-1 to TRBJ2-7; D not resolved. This CDR3 has 12 residues. V shed 3 bases and J shed 4 bases, with 8 bases lying between them. Looked up from germline, CDR1 is SGHRS and CDR2 is YFSETQ. CDR3 loop: CASSSDGYEQYF. Here the CDR3 DNA reads TGCGCCAGCAGCTCGGACGGGTACGAGCAGTACTTC.

This clonotype was found many times. DNA for the CDR3: TGTGCCAGCAGTTACGCGGGGCCGGGTGAGCAGTTCTTC. Encoded protein: CASSYAGPGEQFF. The rearrangement joins TRBV6-2 or TRBV6-3 to TRBJ2-1; D may be TRBD2 (6 bases). Trimming removed 2 bases from V and 9 bases from J, with 11 bases in between. The CDR3 is 13 residues long. CDR1 MNHEY and CDR2 SVGEGT come from the germline V gene.

At least ten counts were recorded for this clonotype. The chain has TRBV28 and TRBJ2-2, with TRBD2 matching over 12 bases. The CDR3 length is 16 residues. The V and J ends lost 4 bases and 5 bases, in that order; junction bases with no gene match: 5. The germline CDR1 and CDR2 sequences are MDHEN and SYDVKM. CDR3 residues: CASSSRLAGVTGELFF. CDR3 sequence (DNA): TGTGCCAGCAGTTCGAGACTAGCGGGAGTAACCGGGGAGCTGTTTTTT.

As regards this clonotype: A read error may explain this, as a much larger clone is one base away. The chain uses TRBV6-5 and TRBJ2-7; TRBD2 matches at 7 bases. The germline V gene encodes CDR1 MNHEY and CDR2 SVGAGI. The CDR3 totals 15 residues. CDR3 DNA sequence: TGTGCCAGCAGTTACGGGGCGGGAGATGGCTACGAGCGGTACTTC. It encodes CASSYGAGDGYERYF.

This clonotype appeared a single time. The V and J genes are TRBV7-9 and TRBJ1-1; D remains unclear. Trimming removed 4 bases from V and 8 bases from J, with 11 bases in between. The CDR3 runs to 12 residues. Looked up from germline, CDR1 is SEHNR and CDR2 is FQNEAQ (reference sequence). CDR3 protein: CASSSMRQEAFF. The DNA of the CDR3 is TGTGCCAGCAGCTCTATGCGGCAAGAAGCTTTCTTT.

Many counts were recorded for this clonotype. The chain links TRBV12-3 or TRBV12-4 to TRBJ2-7; D might be TRBD1 (5 bases). The ends were cut back, 6 bases at V and 2 bases at J, with 17 bases in the middle. This CDR3 spans 15 amino acids. CDR3 amino acids: CASSRPSRVTYEQYF. In nucleotides, the CDR3 is TGTGCCAGCAGCCGACCTTCCAGGGTTACCTACGAGCAGTACTTC.

This clonotype was picked up many times. The chain uses TRBV7-9 and TRBJ2-7; D unresolved. The CDR3 sequence is 11 residues long. The germline V gene encodes CDR1 SEHNR and CDR2 FQNEAQ (reference sequence). V shed 10 bases and J shed 5 bases, with 12 bases lying between them. The CDR3: CATSPKNEQYF. As DNA, the CDR3 is TGTGCCACCTCCCCTAAGAACGAGCAGTACTTC.

This clonotype was recorded many times. The rearrangement links TRBV18 to TRBJ2-2; TRBD2 agrees at 8 bases. Germline lookup yields CDR1 KGHSH and CDR2 LQKENI. Trimming removed 2 bases from V and 0 bases from J; junction bases left unmatched: 11. This CDR3 comprises 19 residues. CDR3 in amino acids: CASSPISSGQDPNTGELFF. The CDR3 region has the DNA TGTGCCAGCTCACCAATTTCTAGCGGGCAGGACCCGAACACCGGGGAGCTGTTTTTT.

This clonotype appeared many times. This rearrangement joins TRBV18 to TRBJ2-7; TRBD2 is a possible D gene (5 bases). V lost 0 bases to trimming and J lost 7 bases, with 13 bases between them. CDR1 is KGHSH, CDR2 LQKENI, per germline. This CDR3 is built from 14 residues. The CDR3 here is CASSPPSMEAEQYF. DNA for the CDR3: TGTGCCAGCTCACCACCGAGTATGGAGGCAGAGCAGTACTTC.

The chain recombines TRBV6-1 with TRBJ1-3; D gene ambiguous. V lost 6 bases, J lost 0 bases, and 15 bases lay in between. Germline V gene sequence: CDR1 MNHNS, CDR2 SASEGT. The CDR3 runs 16 residues. DNA for the CDR3: TGTGCCAGCAGCCCACGAGGGTCCAACTCTGGAAACACCATATATTTT. The encoded protein is CASSPRGSNSGNTIYF.

This chain uses TRBV20-1 with TRBJ2-7; D call uncertain. The V gene lost 5 bases and the J gene lost 7 bases, with 9 bases spanning the gap. The CDR3 contains 10 residues. The germline V gene has CDR1 DFQATT and CDR2 SNEGSKA (reference sequence). The chain's CDR3 is CSAYMVEQYF. For the CDR3, the DNA is TGCAGTGCTTATATGGTAGAGCAGTACTTC.

The chain has TRBV7-9 and TRBJ1-1; D remains ambiguous. The CDR3 spans 12 residues. Trimming cost V 5 bases and J 10 bases, with 14 bases left between them. CDR1 and CDR2 from the germline V gene are SEHNR and FQNEAQ (reference sequence). In nucleotides, the CDR3 is TGTGCCAGCAGCCCCCGCGGGGATCTAGCTTTCTTT. This codes for CASSPRGDLAFF.

This clonotype occurred many times. The chain has TRBV27 and TRBJ2-7; 10 bases are a match to TRBD2. Trimming at V came to 0 bases and at J to 0 bases, leaving 11 bases not matched to a gene. The CDR3 is 19 amino acids. Germline lookup yields CDR1 MNHEY and CDR2 SMNVEV (reference sequence). The chain's CDR3 is CASSLSFGTSGIPSYEQYF. CDR3 bases: TGTGCCAGCAGTTTATCGTTCGGTACTAGCGGGATACCCTCCTACGAGCAGTACTTC.

The gene calls are TRBV19 and TRBJ2-6; the match to TRBD1 covers 7 bases. The CDR3 is 18 residues long. The germline V gene encodes CDR1 LNHDA and CDR2 SQIVND (reference sequence). J gave up 0 bases and V 1 base, and 6 bases lay outside the gene matches. CDR3 sequence: CASSIAGQVFSGANVLTF. The CDR3, as DNA: TGTGCCAGTAGTATAGCCGGACAGGTCTTCTCTGGGGCCAACGTCCTGACTTTC. Complete variable domain (other parts from reference TRBV19 and TRBJ2-6): DGGITQSPKYLFRKEGQNVTLSCEQNLNHDAMYWYRQDPGQGLRLIYYSQIVNDFQKGDIAEGYSVSREKKESFPLTVTSAQKNPTAFYLCASSIAGQVFSGANVLTFGAGSRLTVL.

The V gene is TRBV29-1, the J gene TRBJ2-3; TRBD2 matches 7 bases. V was pared by 5 bases and J by 4 bases, with 3 bases of the junction left unmatched. Per germline, CDR1 SQVTM and CDR2 ANQGSEA. This CDR3 spans 12 amino acids. For the CDR3, the DNA is TGCAGCGTTCGACTAGCCTCAGATACGCAGTATTTT. This sequence encodes CSVRLASDTQYF.

This clonotype was found many times. The V call is TRBV2, the J call TRBJ1-5, with TRBD1 matching over 7 bases. Germline loops: CDR1 SNHLY, CDR2 FYNNEI. The CDR3 is 15 residues long. Losses at the gene ends were 6 bases for V and 6 bases for J; bases not matched to a gene: 11. The CDR3 loop reads CASSPLTGPFQPQHF. CDR3 bases: TGTGCCAGCAGCCCTCTGACAGGGCCCTTTCAGCCCCAGCATTTT.